These 8 T cell receptor beta chains were all obtained from the same sample, sequenced in a study of blood T cell repertoires in COVID-19 (dated by TCRdb to 2020 to 2022). Library preparation used the immunoSEQ multiplex PCR assay. TCRdb's version of the immuneACCESS table is confined to in-frame rearrangements and falls short of the full clone set. An unresolved V gene accounts for under half of the shortfall where checked; the remainder is of unknown origin. This sample comprises 300,000 to 350,000 clones, 89% of them detected only once. Jointly, the top ten make up 3.5% to 4% of the sample. The source material was peripheral blood. All receptors come from an older woman with COVID-19, enrolled during active disease.

The chain uses TRBV5-1 and TRBJ1-2, with D unresolved. The length of the CDR3 is 15 residues. Germline CDR1 reads SGHRS; CDR2 reads YFSETQ. V dropped 0 bases and J dropped 2 bases, with 11 bases sitting between them. The CDR3 sequence is CASSLGPGLNYGYTF. The CDR3, as DNA: TGCGCCAGCAGCTTGGGTCCGGGGTTGAACTATGGCTACACCTTC.

The chain links TRBV7-9 to TRBJ2-3, with 12 positions matching TRBD2. Trimming took 11 bases from V and 2 from J; bases not matched to a gene: 14. Germline-derived CDR1 and CDR2 are SEHNR and FQNEAQ (reference sequence). The CDR3 has 17 amino acids. CDR3 in DNA: TGTGCCCTCCAAGGTTCTAGCGGGGGGGCCGACACAGATACGCAGTATTTT. This encodes CALQGSSGGADTDTQYF.

This chain joins TRBV18 and TRBJ2-7; D may be TRBD1 (6 bases). Trimming took 6 bases from V and 0 from J, leaving 15 bases between them. Germline values: CDR1 KGHSH, CDR2 LQKENI. This CDR3 comprises 15 residues. This CDR3 reads CASSSGALSSYEQYF. CDR3 coding DNA: TGTGCCAGCTCCTCAGGGGCCCTGAGCTCCTACGAGCAGTACTTC.

The chain links TRBV11-2 to TRBJ1-3, with D perhaps TRBD1 (5 bases). Germline V gene sequence: CDR1 SGHAT, CDR2 FQNNGV. The CDR3 runs to 13 residues. V dropped 4 bases and J dropped 8 bases, with 12 bases sitting between them. In DNA form, the CDR3 reads TGTGCCAGCAGCTGGGCAGGACAAGACACCATATATTTT. It yields the protein CASSWAGQDTIYF.

The rearrangement uses TRBV2 and TRBJ2-3, with 8 bases matching TRBD1. Trimming at V came to 5 bases and at J to 3 bases, leaving 7 bases not matched to a gene. The CDR3 is 15 residues long. Germline V lookup: CDR1 SNHLY, CDR2 FYNNEI. The CDR3: CASSRQGSGTDTQYF. CDR3 DNA: TGTGCCAGCAGTAGACAGGGGAGTGGAACAGATACGCAGTATTTT.

V is TRBV3-1 (or the pseudogene TRBV3-2) and J is TRBJ1-2; D is uncertain. The germline gives CDR1 LGHDT, CDR2 YNNKEL (reference sequence). Trimming took 2 bases from V and 3 from J, leaving 13 bases between them. This CDR3 spans 15 amino acids. The chain's CDR3 is CASSQTHSSYYGYTF. CDR3 coding DNA: TGTGCCAGCAGCCAAACTCACAGCTCCTACTATGGCTACACCTTC.

The genes are TRBV9 and TRBJ1-1; D uncertain. Germline assignment: CDR1 SGDLS and CDR2 YYNGEE. V lost 4 bases and J 5 bases, leaving 15 bases between the germline ends. The CDR3 sequence is 14 residues long. CDR3 in amino acids: CASSPHSGGTEAFF. As DNA, the CDR3 is TGTGCCAGCAGCCCCCACAGCGGAGGAACTGAAGCTTTCTTT.

V is TRBV5-3 and J is TRBJ1-5, with 7 nucleotides matching TRBD1. TRBV5-3 qualifies as an ORF whose function is uncertain. V lost 4 bases to trimming and J lost 0 bases; unmatched junction nucleotides: 10. The CDR3 extends over 17 amino acids. CDR3 coding DNA: TGTGCCAGAAGCCGAGCCGGGACAGCCGGTAGCAATCAGCCCCAGCATTTT. Translated, it gives CARSRAGTAGSNQPQHF.